A single sample gave rise to the 6 T cell receptor beta chains below, sequenced in a study of T cell responses to AZD1222 COVID-19 vaccine. Sequenced by immunoSEQ multiplex PCR; TCRdb stores in-frame clones only, minus some. The sample lists approximately 100,000 clones; roughly 89% were seen once. Sample: peripheral blood, taken on day 0 of MenACWY control vaccination. These receptors were collected from an adult in good health.

The V gene is TRBV19, the J gene TRBJ2-2; 8 bases fit TRBD1. The V gene's germline CDR1 is LNHDA and CDR2 SQIVND (reference sequence). The CDR3 length is 15 residues. V lost 7 bases to trimming and J lost 4 bases; unmatched junction nucleotides: 8. CDR3 residues: CASTQGDRLTGELFF. The CDR3 bases are TGTGCCAGTACCCAGGGGGACAGGCTCACCGGGGAGCTGTTTTTT.

The rearrangement uses TRBV7-9 and TRBJ1-1; no reliable D call. Germline V gene sequence: CDR1 SEHNR, CDR2 FQNEAQ (reference sequence). Between the trimmed V and J ends, which lost 1 base and 4 bases, there was a span of 13 bases. The CDR3 has 15 amino acids. Written as DNA, the CDR3 is TGTGCCAGCAGCTTAGTCTCAGCCGGGAGCACTGAAGCTTTCTTT. Residues: CASSLVSAGSTEAFF.

This clone was seen only once. Relative to the germline gene, one junction end is altered; a read error may explain this. The chain links TRBV30 to TRBJ1-1; D is perhaps TRBD1 (6 bases). Germline lookup yields CDR1 GTSNPN and CDR2 SVGIG (reference sequence). The CDR3 totals 12 residues. CDR3: CASRTGTLLLTF. Written as DNA, the CDR3 is TGTGCTTCTCGGACTGGGACACTCCTTTTGACCTTT.

V gene TRBV7-2 combines with J gene TRBJ2-4; 7 bases are shared with TRBD1. This CDR3 contains 15 residues. The J segment lost 9 bases and the V segment lost 1 base, leaving 9 bases of the junction unmatched. Germline loops: CDR1 SGHTA, CDR2 FQGNSA. The CDR3 DNA reads TGTGCCAGCAGCTTAGGAGAGACAGGGTTCCCCATTCAGTACTTC. Encoded protein: CASSLGETGFPIQYF.

This clone was detected only a few times. The chain employs TRBV2 and TRBJ1-1; D may be TRBD1 (5 bases). The CDR3 spans 14 residues. Germline V gene lookup returns CDR1 SNHLY and CDR2 FYNNEI. The V end was cut by 0 bases, the J end by 3 bases, with 8 bases between. In DNA, the CDR3 is TGTGCCAGCAGTGAAGCGGCAGGGTACACTGAAGCTTTCTTT. This encodes CASSEAAGYTEAFF. Based on the CDR3 plus reference TRBV2 and TRBJ1-1, the full variable domain is EPEVTQTPSHQVTQMGQEVILRCVPISNHLYFYWYRQILGQKVEFLVSFYNNEISEKSEIFDDQFSVERPDGSNFTLKIRSTKLEDSAMYFCASSEAAGYTEAFFGQGTRLTVV.

J is TRBJ1-2 and V is TRBV10-3, with unresolved D. Germline V gene sequence: CDR1 ENHRY, CDR2 SYGVKD. The CDR3 totals 13 residues. V shed 0 bases and J shed 8 bases, with 10 bases lying between them. CDR3 bases: TGTGCCATCAGTGAGTCGCAAGTTATGGGCTACACCTTC. Protein product: CAISESQVMGYTF.